The next 20 T cell receptor beta chains were all read from a single sample in a study of beta chain features in type 1 diabetes. Since all of the isolated RNA was reverse transcribed, expressed TCRB transcripts were what got sequenced. Measured with immunoSEQ multiplex PCR; TCRdb has only the in-frame clones, and not every one. The sample includes some 900,000 clones, 17% seen only once; the top ten take 0.02% to 0.025%. Material for sequencing was naive CD4+ T cells from blood. Every receptor here comes from a woman aged 18-29 years in good health.

This clone was recorded a few times. The chain has TRBV11-2 and TRBJ2-5; no clear D. Gene TRBJ2-7 matches the end of the DNA better, so the J call may be wrong. Per the germline V gene, CDR1 is SGHAT and CDR2 is FQNNGV. The CDR3 spans 14 residues. For the CDR3, the DNA is TGTGCCAGCAGCTTCAAGGGCCCTTCCTACGAGCAGTACTTC. Translation: CASSFKGPSYEQYF.

This clone has only a few counts. The rearrangement uses TRBV7-9 and TRBJ2-7; D possibly corresponds to TRBD2 (5 bases). The V end lost 2 bases, the J end lost 2 bases, and 10 bases lay between the germline ends. The CDR3 extends over 14 amino acids. Germline V lookup: CDR1 SEHNR, CDR2 FQNEAQ (reference sequence). This CDR3 reads CASSLLGSTYEQYF. The CDR3 nucleotides read TGTGCCAGCAGCTTACTAGGGAGCACCTACGAGCAGTACTTC.

The CDR3 coding sequence is TGTGCCAGCAAAAGAGGGTCAGAGCGGAACACTGAAGCTTTCTTT. It yields the protein CASKRGSERNTEAFF. J is TRBJ1-1 and V is TRBV7-9; D remains unclear. Trimming shortened V by 7 bases and J by 1 base, and 16 bases separated the two germline ends. Germline CDR1 and CDR2: SEHNR and FQNEAQ (reference sequence). This CDR3 region has 15 residues. Based on the CDR3 plus reference TRBV7-9 and TRBJ1-1, the full variable domain is DTGVSQNPRHKITKRGQNVTFRCDPISEHNRLYWYRQTLGQGPEFLTYFQNEAQLEKSRLLSDRFSAERPKGSFSTLEIQRTEQGDSAMYLCASKRGSERNTEAFFGQGTRLTVV.

The chain employs TRBV28 and TRBJ2-1, with D unclear. V dropped 3 bases and J dropped 3 bases, with 9 bases sitting between them. The CDR3 is made up of 14 amino acids. CDR1 is MDHEN, CDR2 SYDVKM, per germline. The DNA of the CDR3 is TGTGCCAGCAGTTTGGGCACCATCTACAATGAGCAGTTCTTC. As protein: CASSLGTIYNEQFF.

The sample holds a few counts of this clone. This rearrangement joins TRBV15 to TRBJ2-2, with D perhaps TRBD2 (6 bases). With 3 bases removed from V and 2 bases from J, the gap between germline ends came to 16 bases. Germline V lookup: CDR1 LNHNV, CDR2 YYDKDF (reference sequence). The CDR3 runs 17 residues. CDR3 bases: TGTGCCACCAGCAGTCCCATTGGGGGGACTAACACCGGGGAGCTGTTTTTT. It specifies CATSSPIGGTNTGELFF.

V gene TRBV5-4 combines with J gene TRBJ1-1, with a weak D call TRBD1 (5 bases). Germline V gives CDR1 SGHNT, CDR2 YYREEE (reference sequence). Trimming cost V 3 bases and J 6 bases, with 12 bases left between them. This CDR3 is built from 13 residues. The CDR3 protein is CASSSSLTAEAFF. The CDR3 DNA reads as TGTGCCAGCAGCTCCTCGCTGACAGCTGAAGCTTTCTTT.

This clone was counted a few times. This chain connects TRBV6-6 to TRBJ2-5, with a tentative D call TRBD2 (5 bases). Trimming removed 5 bases from V and 5 bases from J, with 18 bases in between. This CDR3 is built from 15 residues. CDR1 is MNHNY, CDR2 SVGAGI, per germline (reference sequence). CDR3: CASSREGIGQETQYF. The CDR3 DNA reads as TGTGCCAGCAGTCGTGAGGGCATCGGGCAGGAGACCCAGTACTTC.

There are a few counts of this clone. V is TRBV5-6 and J is TRBJ2-3; no clear D gene. There are 16 residues in the CDR3. From germline, CDR1 is SGHDT and CDR2 YYEEEE. The V and J ends lost 2 bases and 4 bases respectively, with 17 bases between them. The CDR3 is CASSFRRISGADTQYF. In DNA form, the CDR3 reads TGTGCCAGCAGCTTCCGACGCATAAGTGGCGCAGATACGCAGTATTTT.

This sequence joins TRBV5-4 and TRBJ1-4, with no clear D. Germline loops: CDR1 SGHNT, CDR2 YYREEE (reference sequence). V was clipped by 2 bases and J by 5 bases, with 10 bases between them. This CDR3 has 14 residues. The CDR3 region is CASSFGERNEKLFF. In DNA form, the CDR3 reads TGTGCCAGCAGCTTTGGGGAAAGGAATGAAAAACTGTTTTTT.

This clone appeared a few times. V gene TRBV18 combines with J gene TRBJ2-7, with 8 bases fitting TRBD2. CDR1 is KGHSH and CDR2 is LQKENI in the germline V gene. The CDR3 is 17 residues long. The V segment lost 4 bases and the J segment 0 bases; nucleotides outside the gene matches: 11. The chain's CDR3 is CASSRKAGEESSYEQYF. CDR3 DNA: TGTGCCAGCTCACGGAAAGCGGGAGAGGAGAGCTCCTACGAGCAGTACTTC.

In its sample, this clone was seen a few times. This rearrangement joins TRBV5-1 to TRBJ2-4; a weak D match, TRBD1 (6 bases). This CDR3 is 14 amino acids long. In germline, CDR1 is SGHRS, CDR2 YFSETQ. Trimming removed 6 bases at V and 2 bases at J, with 12 bases between. The CDR3 spells CASKSDSTKNIQYF. The DNA for the CDR3 is TGCGCCAGCAAGTCGGACAGTACCAAAAACATTCAGTACTTC.

This chain connects TRBV5-4 to TRBJ1-6; the D gene is possibly TRBD1 (5 bases). The CDR3 loop spans 16 amino acids. Looked up from germline, CDR1 is SGHNT and CDR2 is YYREEE (reference sequence). V dropped 0 bases and J dropped 6 bases, with 13 bases sitting between them. The CDR3 nucleotides are TGTGCCAGCAGCTTGGATTACAGGAAAAGTAATTCACCCCTCCACTTT. It yields the protein CASSLDYRKSNSPLHF. The whole variable domain, remainder taken from reference TRBV5-4 and TRBJ1-6, is ETGVTQSPTHLIKTRGQQVTLRCSSQSGHNTVSWYQQALGQGPQFIFQYYREEENGRGNFPPRFSGLQFPNYSSELNVNALELDDSALYLCASSLDYRKSNSPLHFGNGTRLTVT.

This clone was seen a handful of times. The chain joins TRBV5-1 to TRBJ2-5, with D possibly being TRBD2 (6 bases). CDR1 is SGHRS, CDR2 YFSETQ, per germline. The V and J ends lost 4 bases and 3 bases respectively, with 10 bases between them. The CDR3 is made up of 13 amino acids. The CDR3 protein is CASSPGGKETQYF. CDR3 nucleotides: TGCGCCAGCAGCCCCGGAGGGAAAGAGACCCAGTACTTC.

The chain joins TRBV6-5 to TRBJ2-3, with 7 nucleotides matching TRBD1. Germline V gene lookup returns CDR1 MNHEY and CDR2 SVGAGI. Losses at the gene ends were 6 bases for V and 0 bases for J; bases not matched to a gene: 6. This CDR3 spans 15 amino acids. Here the CDR3 reads CASRPGQASTDTQYF. CDR3 nucleotide sequence: TGTGCCAGCAGACCCGGACAGGCAAGCACAGATACGCAGTATTTT.

This clone has just a few counts. The CDR3 reads CASRWSRGRLLSTDTQYF. CDR3 nucleotide sequence: TGTGCCAGCAGATGGTCCCGCGGGAGGCTGCTTAGCACAGATACGCAGTATTTT. This chain links TRBV11-2 with TRBJ2-3, with 8 bases lining up with TRBD2. Unmatched junction bases numbered 14, after V lost 6 bases and J lost 0 bases. This CDR3 has 18 amino acids. Germline V gives CDR1 SGHAT, CDR2 FQNNGV.

The gene calls are TRBV4-2 and TRBJ2-6; D possibly corresponds to TRBD2 (5 bases). CDR1 LGHNA and CDR2 YNFKEQ come from the germline V gene. Trimming shortened V by 0 bases and J by 0 bases, and 12 bases separated the two germline ends. The CDR3 spans 18 residues. CDR3 in amino acids: CASSQDPSGSSGANVLTF. CDR3 nucleotide sequence: TGTGCCAGCAGCCAAGACCCCTCGGGGAGCTCTGGGGCCAACGTCCTGACTTTC.

This clone was counted between two and nine times. This sequence joins TRBV4-3 and TRBJ2-1, with D unresolved. The CDR3 is 15 amino acids. The germline CDR1 and CDR2 sequences are LGHNA and YSLEER. V shed 4 bases and J shed 6 bases, with 16 bases lying between them. The CDR3, as DNA: TGCGCCAGCAGCCCCGGGCGGTTCCAGACCAATGAGCAGTTCTTC. This gives the protein CASSPGRFQTNEQFF.

This rearrangement joins TRBV2 to TRBJ1-4, with D maybe TRBD1 (5 bases). CDR1 and CDR2 (germline): SNHLY, FYNNEI. The CDR3 contains 13 residues. Trimming pared 5 bases from V and 7 bases from J, leaving 11 bases between. CDR3 DNA sequence: TGTGCCAGCAGTTCGGGGCGTTTTGAAAAACTGTTTTTT. This translates into CASSSGRFEKLFF.

The sample holds a few counts of this clone. The chain links TRBV10-2 to TRBJ2-7; D might be TRBD1 (5 bases). The CDR3 is 14 amino acids. V lost 6 bases to trimming and J lost 7 bases, with 19 bases between them. The germline V gene has CDR1 WSHSY and CDR2 SAAADI. For the CDR3, the DNA is TGCGCCAGCAGCAAACAGGTCCCCATTCGAGAGCAGTACTTC. This translates into CASSKQVPIREQYF.

This sequence joins TRBV7-6 and TRBJ2-4, with 7 nucleotides matching TRBD2. This CDR3 has 15 amino acids. Germline CDR1 reads SGHVS; CDR2 reads FNYEAQ. Germline trimming cut 4 bases from V and 4 bases from J; bases unmatched to any gene: 7. CDR3 sequence: CASSYSAGVKNIQYF. The CDR3 DNA follows: TGTGCCAGCAGCTACTCGGCGGGAGTAAAAAACATTCAGTACTTC.